Listed below are T cell receptor beta chains from one sample, sequenced in a study of blood T cell repertoires in COVID-19. This table comes from immunoSEQ multiplex PCR, and its TCRdb copy is limited to in-frame clones, with some not included. This sample has tens of thousands of clones, with more than 75% found just once. Sequencing used peripheral blood. The origin of the receptors is a man between 50 and 59 years old with acute or convalescent COVID-19. Each CDR3 is given with its conserved first and last residue. D genes are given only for firm matches. Where a row states a size, it is once, few, many or the class of an expanded clone; other rows omit it.

clone size: .; V gene: TRBV10-3; D gene: .; J gene: TRBJ1-6; CDR3 DNA: TGTGCCATCAGTGAGTCGGCAAGCTCCTATAATTCACCCCTCCACTTT; CDR3 protein: CAISESASSYNSPLHF
clone size: .; V gene: TRBV5-4; D gene: .; J gene: TRBJ1-1; CDR3 DNA: TGTGCCAGCAGCTGGGGGACACGCCAGAACACTGAAGCTTTCTTT; CDR3 protein: CASSWGTRQNTEAFF
clone size: .; V gene: TRBV6-4; D gene: TRBD2; J gene: TRBJ2-1; CDR3 DNA: TGTGCCAGCAGCCAAAGGGCGGGAGGCTACAATGAGCAGTTCTTC; CDR3 protein: CASSQRAGGYNEQFF
clone size: .; V gene: TRBV7-6; D gene: TRBD2; J gene: TRBJ2-1; CDR3 DNA: TGTGCCAGCAGCCCTAGCGGGAGGCCATACAATGAGCAGTTCTTC; CDR3 protein: CASSPSGRPYNEQFF
clone size: .; V gene: TRBV7-8; D gene: TRBD2; J gene: TRBJ2-1; CDR3 DNA: TGTGCCAGCAGCTTACCAGCGGGAGGGAAAAATGAGCAGTTCTTC; CDR3 protein: CASSLPAGGKNEQFF
clone size: .; V gene: TRBV27; D gene: TRBD2; J gene: TRBJ2-2; CDR3 DNA: TGTGCCAGCAGTTTCGCAGCCGGGACTATCACCGGGGAGCTGTTTTTT; CDR3 protein: CASSFAAGTITGELFF
clone size: .; V gene: TRBV19; D gene: TRBD2; J gene: TRBJ2-3; CDR3 DNA: TGTGCCAGCAAGACTAGCGGGGGGGCAACAGATACGCAGTATTTT; CDR3 protein: CASKTSGGATDTQYF
clone size: .; V gene: TRBV4-1; D gene: .; J gene: TRBJ2-5; CDR3 DNA: TGCGCCAGCAGCCAAGAAGGTGGAGGGTTGCAGACCCAGTACTTC; CDR3 protein: CASSQEGGGLQTQYF
clone size: .; V gene: TRBV18; D gene: .; J gene: TRBJ2-1; CDR3 DNA: TGTGCCAGCTCACCATTGCGGGGCTCCTACAATGAGCAGTTCTTC; CDR3 protein: CASSPLRGSYNEQFF
clone size: .; V gene: TRBV25-1; D gene: TRBD1; J gene: TRBJ2-5; CDR3 DNA: TGTGCCAGCAGTGAACCTTACAGGGGTGGGGAGACCCAGTACTTC; CDR3 protein: CASSEPYRGGETQYF
clone size: .; V gene: TRBV7-9; D gene: .; J gene: TRBJ1-1; CDR3 DNA: TGTGCCAGCAGCTTAGGGGCAGGCAAGATGAACACTGAAGCTTTCTTT; CDR3 protein: CASSLGAGKMNTEAFF
clone size: .; V gene: TRBV19; D gene: .; J gene: TRBJ2-6; CDR3 DNA: TGTGCCAGTAGCAGACAGCCCAGAGGCTCTGGGGCCAACGTCCTGACTTTC; CDR3 protein: CASSRQPRGSGANVLTF
clone size: once; V gene: TRBV2; D gene: .; J gene: TRBJ2-2; CDR3 DNA: TGTGCCAGCACCCGAGGGAACACCGGGGAGCTGTTTTTT; CDR3 protein: CASTRGNTGELFF
clone size: .; V gene: TRBV6-6; D gene: .; J gene: TRBJ2-1; CDR3 DNA: TGTGCCAGCAGTCGACAGAACAATGAGCAGTTCTTC; CDR3 protein: CASSRQNNEQFF
clone size: .; V gene: TRBV7-9; D gene: .; J gene: TRBJ2-1; CDR3 DNA: TGTGCCAGCAGCTTAGGGGGGGGGCCCAATGAGCAGTTCTTC; CDR3 protein: CASSLGGGPNEQFF
clone size: .; V gene: TRBV2; D gene: TRBD1; J gene: TRBJ2-5; CDR3 DNA: TGTGCCAGCAGTGCTGGACAGGGAGAGACCCAGTACTTC; CDR3 protein: CASSAGQGETQYF
clone size: .; V gene: TRBV11-2; D gene: TRBD1; J gene: TRBJ1-6; CDR3 DNA: TGTGCCAGCAGCTCAGGACAGGGCTGGTCACCCCTCCACTTT; CDR3 protein: CASSSGQGWSPLHF
clone size: .; V gene: TRBV29-1; D gene: .; J gene: TRBJ1-1; CDR3 DNA: TGCAGCGTTGAAGAGCGGAGCCTTCACACTGAAGCTTTCTTT; CDR3 protein: CSVEERSLHTEAFF
clone size: .; V gene: TRBV6-6; D gene: .; J gene: TRBJ1-4; CDR3 DNA: TGTGCCAGCAGTTACCAGGCGGGTAATGAAAAACTGTTTTTT; CDR3 protein: CASSYQAGNEKLFF
clone size: .; V gene: TRBV7-9; D gene: .; J gene: TRBJ2-7; CDR3 DNA: TGTGCCAGCAGCTTATCGACTACGTACTACGAGCAGTACTTC; CDR3 protein: CASSLSTTYYEQYF
clone size: .; V gene: TRBV3-1/TRBV3-2; D gene: .; J gene: TRBJ2-7; CDR3 DNA: TGTGCCAGCAGTTGGGCCGACCAATCCTACGAGCAGTACTTC; CDR3 protein: CASSWADQSYEQYF
clone size: .; V gene: TRBV6-1; D gene: TRBD2; J gene: TRBJ2-1; CDR3 DNA: TGTGCCAGCAGTGAACTAGCGGGGAGCTCCTACAATGAGCAGTTCTTC; CDR3 protein: CASSELAGSSYNEQFF